This T cell receptor beta chain comes out of a study of OX40 agonist ivuxolimab in advanced cancers. Study-wide background: Treatment received earlier with anti-PD-1, anti-PD-L1 or anti-CTLA-4 agents was allowed, and approximately 44% had some.

CDR1 SGHAT and CDR2 FQNNGV come from the germline V gene. Trimming removed 5 bases at V and 2 bases at J, with 10 bases between. The CDR3 is 14 amino acids. The assay was immunoSEQ multiplex PCR, and TCRdb's table has in-frame clones only and misses some. The repertoire holds over 40,000 clones, with 88% as singletons. This material consisted of CD4+ or CD8+ T cells sorted from blood, taken in a trial of the OX40 agonist ivuxolimab. The chain has TRBV11-2 and TRBJ1-3, with D possibly TRBD1 on 6 matching bases. The clonotype comes from an adult with an advanced solid tumor such as melanoma, head and neck, liver or kidney cancer. CDR3 in amino acids: CASSRGGAGNTIYF. The CDR3 coding sequence is TGTGCCAGCAGCAGGGGGGGGGCTGGAAACACCATATATTTT.